The 27 T cell receptor beta chains below come from one sample, sequenced in a study of T-cell memory formation after mild COVID-19 (dated by TCRdb to the early 2020s). Library preparation used 5' RACE. Instrument on record: Illumina NovaSeq 6000. In-frame beta chains were kept once TCRdb had trimmed the public reads at Q25 with fastp and called clones with MiXCR. Each entry merges the rows of one CDR3 protein and shows their most common DNA and genes. The sample table lists about 440,000 distinct CDR3 sequences, 20% of them with a count of one. 7.5% to 9.5% of the sample is taken by the ten largest. Sequencing input: PBMCs or a T cell subset sorted from them (not recorded which). Receptors were obtained from an adult woman who had mild COVID-19 (a few samples of this study predate the infection). The sample titles of this study are shuffled in the database, so cell type and time point are left out; the donor was told from shared clones.

The gene calls are TRBV20-1 and TRBJ2-7, with TRBD1 matching 7 bases. Trimming took 2 bases from V and 2 from J; bases not matched to a gene: 9. The CDR3 sequence is 15 residues long. CDR1 is DFQATT and CDR2 is SNEGSKA in the germline V gene (reference sequence). The CDR3: CSARFPTGSPYEQYF. CDR3 coding DNA: TGCAGTGCTAGATTCCCGACAGGGTCTCCCTACGAGCAGTACTTC.

The genes are TRBV9 and TRBJ2-1; possibly TRBD2 for D (6 bases). This CDR3 is 13 amino acids long. Deletions cut 4 bases from V and 8 bases from J, with 13 bases between. The V gene's germline CDR1 is SGDLS and CDR2 YYNGEE. CDR3 in amino acids: CASSQTRSHEQFF. CDR3 DNA: TGTGCCAGCAGCCAGACTAGATCCCATGAGCAGTTCTTC.

This clonotype showed up just a few times. The V gene is TRBV9, the J gene TRBJ1-6, with D maybe TRBD1 (5 bases). The V end lost 4 bases, the J end lost 13 bases, and 15 bases lay between the germline ends. Per germline, CDR1 SGDLS and CDR2 YYNGEE. There are 13 residues in the CDR3. The CDR3 DNA reads TGTGCCAGCAGCCCCGGTGAGGGGTATCCCCTCCACTTT. Amino acid sequence: CASSPGEGYPLHF.

The chain carries TRBV10-3 and TRBJ2-1; possible D gene TRBD2, 5 bases. The CDR3 length is 15 residues. The V end was cut by 6 bases, the J end by 0 bases, with 12 bases between. The germline V gene encodes CDR1 ENHRY and CDR2 SYGVKD. CDR3: CAIRSGGSSYNEQFF. For the CDR3, the DNA is TGTGCCATCAGGAGCGGTGGAAGCTCCTACAATGAGCAGTTCTTC.

The V gene is TRBV3-1, the J gene TRBJ1-1; D is possibly TRBD1 (5 bases). Trimming stripped 2 bases from V and 9 bases from J, with 13 bases between. Germline CDR1 reads LGHDT; CDR2 reads YNNKEL (reference sequence). This CDR3 has 13 amino acids. CDR3 bases: TGTGCCAGCAGCCAAATTGGGGCTCAAAAAGCTTTCTTT. Amino acid sequence: CASSQIGAQKAFF.

This rearrangement joins TRBV7-8 to TRBJ2-5; 10 bases are a match to TRBD1. CDR1 and CDR2 from the germline V gene are SGHVS and FQNEAQ. CDR3 length: 15 amino acids. Losses at the gene ends were 6 bases for V and 5 bases for J; bases not matched to a gene: 9. In DNA, the CDR3 is TGTGCCAGCAGGTCCGGGACAGGGGTAGGGGAGACCCAGTACTTC. As protein: CASRSGTGVGETQYF.

V gene TRBV24-1 combines with J gene TRBJ2-1; 9 positions match TRBD2. V shed 4 bases and J 4 bases; nucleotides not matched to a gene: 7. The CDR3 length is 16 residues. CDR1 KGHDR and CDR2 SFDVKD come from the germline V gene. The CDR3 bases are TGTGCCACCAGTGACTTGACTAGCGGATCATACAATGAGCAGTTCTTC. Translation: CATSDLTSGSYNEQFF.

Worth noting for this clonotype: No conserved phenylalanine or tryptophan is present at the end of the CDR3, so a read error is the likely explanation. This chain links TRBV9 with TRBJ2-7, with TRBD1 identical over 10 bases. J gave up 4 bases and V 3 bases, and 1 base lay outside the gene matches. This CDR3 contains 13 residues. Germline CDR1 reads SGDLS; CDR2 reads YYNGEE. The CDR3 loop is CASSGQGAYEQYL. DNA of the CDR3: TGTGCCAGCAGCGGACAGGGGGCTTACGAGCAGTACTTA.

This clonotype was seen ten or more times. At one end the junction does not follow the germline gene, possibly because of a read error. V and J are TRBV4-3 and TRBJ2-7; D gene ambiguous. Germline V gene lookup returns CDR1 LGHNA and CDR2 YSLEER. CDR3 length equals 15 residues. CDR3 sequence: CASSQGRISTYGQYF. The CDR3 DNA reads TGCGCCAGCAGCCAAGGGCGGATAAGTACCTACGGGCAGTACTTC.

For this clonotype: Mismatch with germline at one junction end may stem from a read error. The chain recombines TRBV5-1 with TRBJ2-5, with 10 positions matching TRBD2. The CDR3 spans 18 residues. In germline, CDR1 is SGHRS, CDR2 YFSETQ. This CDR3 reads CASSSTFSSGGAGENQYF. The CDR3, as DNA: TGCGCCAGCAGCTCCACTTTTTCCAGCGGGGGGGCCGGAGAGAACCAGTACTTC.

This chain connects TRBV20-1 to TRBJ2-5; 14 bases are shared with TRBD2. V shed 6 bases and J 5 bases; nucleotides not matched to a gene: 8. Germline V gene data show CDR1 as DFQATT and CDR2 as SNEGSKA (reference sequence). The CDR3 consists of 15 residues. DNA for the CDR3: TGCAGTGCAACCGGGACTAGCGGGGGCAGGGAGACCCAGTACTTC. It encodes CSATGTSGGRETQYF.

A few counts support this clonotype. The chain carries TRBV28 and TRBJ2-1; 8 positions match TRBD1. Trimming removed 6 bases from V and 2 bases from J; junction bases left unmatched: 12. Germline V gene sequence: CDR1 MDHEN, CDR2 SYDVKM. The CDR3 contains 17 residues. CDR3 protein: CASSEHGAGGPYNEQFF. The CDR3 DNA reads as TGTGCCAGCAGCGAACATGGGGCAGGGGGCCCCTACAATGAGCAGTTCTTC.

In DNA form, the CDR3 reads TGTGCCAGCAGCCCGACCCCGAGGCGTGGCACAGATACGCAGTATTTT. Its protein product is CASSPTPRRGTDTQYF. The rearrangement uses TRBV11-2 and TRBJ2-3, with no clear D. V lost 5 bases and J lost 1, with 16 bases in between. The CDR3 spans 16 residues. Per the germline V gene, CDR1 is SGHAT and CDR2 is FQNNGV.

This chain links TRBV19 with TRBJ2-7; D assignment may be TRBD1 or TRBD2 (6 bases each). Trimming cost V 9 bases and J 6 bases, with 18 bases left between them. This CDR3 spans 13 amino acids. Per the germline V gene, CDR1 is LNHDA and CDR2 is SQIVND (reference sequence). The CDR3 bases are TGTGCCAGCCGGGGGCAGGACCCTCCCGAGCAGTACTTC. Translating gives CASRGQDPPEQYF.

This chain connects TRBV11-2 to TRBJ1-1, with D perhaps TRBD1 (6 bases). CDR1 and CDR2 from the germline V gene are SGHAT and FQNNGV. V was clipped by 3 bases and J by 8 bases, with 16 bases between them. The CDR3 contains 14 residues. CDR3: CASSFDGQGTEAFF. The DNA of the CDR3 is TGTGCCAGCAGCTTCGACGGGCAGGGGACAGAAGCTTTCTTT.

A remark on this clonotype: At one of its ends the junction is not consistent with the germline gene, which may arise from a read error. This sequence joins TRBV5-1 and TRBJ1-5, with 8 bases that match TRBD1. Germline CDR1 reads SGHRS; CDR2 reads YFSETQ. The CDR3 sequence is 16 residues long. For the CDR3, the DNA is TGCGCCAGCAGCTTGGGCGACAGGGGTAGCAAACAGCCCCAGCATTTT. Amino acids: CASSLGDRGSKQPQHF.

In DNA form, the CDR3 reads TGTGCCAGCAGACCCGGGACGAACCCATCCTACGAGCAGTACTTC. It is translated as CASRPGTNPSYEQYF. The rearrangement joins TRBV6-1 to TRBJ2-7; D possibly uses TRBD1 or TRBD2 (5 bases each). The V end lost 6 bases, the J end lost 1 base, and 16 bases lay between the germline ends. Germline V lookup: CDR1 MNHNS, CDR2 SASEGT. The CDR3 runs to 15 residues.

This clonotype appeared a few times. The chain has TRBV6-1 and TRBJ1-1; D is unresolved. The CDR3 extends over 11 amino acids. CDR1 MNHNS and CDR2 SASEGT come from the germline V gene. V shed 2 bases and J shed 10 bases, with 8 bases lying between them. In DNA form, the CDR3 reads TGTGCCAGCAGTGAATGGACTTCAGCTTTCTTT. Protein sequence: CASSEWTSAFF.

This clonotype was seen ten or more times. This sequence joins TRBV7-2 and TRBJ2-1, with 10 nucleotides matching TRBD2. J was trimmed by 3 bases and V by 1 base; bases with no gene match: 0. The length of the CDR3 is 15 residues. The V gene's germline CDR1 is SGHTA and CDR2 FQGNSA. CDR3: CASSLVAGGYNEQFF. CDR3 sequence (DNA): TGTGCCAGCAGCTTAGTAGCGGGGGGCTACAATGAGCAGTTCTTC. Full variable domain (remainder filled in from reference TRBV7-2 and TRBJ2-1): GAGVSQSPSNKVTEKGKDVELRCDPISGHTALYWYRQSLGQGLEFLIYFQGNSAPDKSGLPSDRFSAERTGGSVSTLTIQRTQQEDSAVYLCASSLVAGGYNEQFFGPGTRLTVL.

J is TRBJ2-7 and V is TRBV27; 11 bases match TRBD1. This CDR3 is built from 14 residues. Germline lookup yields CDR1 MNHEY and CDR2 SMNVEV (reference sequence). The V and J ends lost 5 bases and 6 bases, in that order; junction bases with no gene match: 6. Written as DNA, the CDR3 is TGTGCCAGCAGTCCAACGGGACAGGGGGGCGAGCAGTACTTC. The encoded protein is CASSPTGQGGEQYF.

The rearrangement joins TRBV21-1 to TRBJ1-1. TRBV21-1 corresponds to a pseudogene. The CDR3 contains 16 residues. The CDR3 is CASSRGGGAMNTEAFF. In DNA, the CDR3 is TGTGCCAGCAGCCGCGGGGGAGGGGCGATGAACACTGAAGCTTTCTTT.

The V gene is TRBV7-2, the J gene TRBJ2-5, with TRBD2 identical over 8 bases. The V gene end was trimmed by 0 bases and the J gene end by 5 bases; junction bases not matched to a gene: 5. Germline loops: CDR1 SGHTA, CDR2 FQGNSA. The CDR3 is 15 residues long. The CDR3 spells CASSLASGSGETQYF. CDR3 nucleotides: TGTGCCAGCAGCTTAGCCAGCGGGAGCGGGGAGACCCAGTACTTC.

J is TRBJ2-7 and V is TRBV27, with D tentatively TRBD1 or TRBD2 (5 bases each). Germline V CDR1 and CDR2: MNHEY, SMNVEV (reference sequence). This CDR3 has 12 residues. V lost 6 bases to trimming and J lost 3 bases, with 9 bases between them. CDR3: CASSGAGYEQYF. The DNA for the CDR3 is TGTGCCAGCAGCGGGGCAGGCTACGAGCAGTACTTC.

Only a few counts were recorded for this clonotype. The chain is built from TRBV5-1 and TRBJ1-6; 8 bases map to TRBD1. J was trimmed by 9 bases and V by 4 bases; bases with no gene match: 9. This CDR3 region has 15 residues. Looked up from germline, CDR1 is SGHRS and CDR2 is YFSETQ. Written as DNA, the CDR3 is TGCGCCAGCAGCGAAAGGACAGGGAGTACTTCACCCCTCCACTTT. Translated: CASSERTGSTSPLHF.

The chain is built from TRBV24-1 and TRBJ2-1; D is unclear. The V end lost 3 bases, the J end lost 1 base, and 6 bases lay between the germline ends. Per germline, CDR1 KGHDR and CDR2 SFDVKD. CDR3 size: 14 residues. CDR3 protein: CATSDPRSYNEQFF. The CDR3 coding sequence is TGTGCCACCAGTGATCCCCGTTCCTACAATGAGCAGTTCTTC.

This clonotype occurred a few times. V and J are TRBV12-3 or TRBV12-4 and TRBJ2-5; 8 nucleotides align to TRBD1. This CDR3 has 14 amino acids. Unmatched junction bases numbered 7, after V lost 6 bases and J lost 4 bases. CDR3: CASRGTGVGETQYF. The CDR3 nucleotides read TGTGCCAGCAGAGGGACAGGAGTAGGAGAGACCCAGTACTTC.

This clonotype was picked up many times. V gene TRBV20-1 combines with J gene TRBJ2-1, with 9 positions matching TRBD2. Per germline, CDR1 DFQATT and CDR2 SNEGSKA (reference sequence). With V trimmed by 6 bases and J by 5 bases, 8 bases remained unmatched. CDR3 length: 14 residues. The CDR3 loop is CSAFGTSGHNEQFF. CDR3 in DNA: TGCAGTGCATTCGGAACTAGCGGGCACAATGAGCAGTTCTTC.